Given below is one TCR beta chain in context. This specimen belongs to a study of CD8 T cells in Susac syndrome. CDR3 length: 18 amino acids. V lost 6 bases, J lost 1 base, and 11 bases stayed unmatched. Germline-derived CDR1 and CDR2 are DFQATT and SNEGSKA (reference sequence). Bulk CD8+ and CD4+ cells came from magnetic negative isolation; CD8+ TEMRA by FACS. With random hexamers, 0.5 to 1 ug RNA was reverse transcribed. TCRdb redid the calling of the immunoSEQ multiplex PCR reads with MiXCR, one entry per CDR3 protein. This sample carries around 170,000 distinct CDR3 sequences, approximately 96% of them seen once, and the ten largest clones take 0.15% to 0.2%.

The sequenced sample was CD8+ T cells from PBMCs. The rearrangement joins TRBV20-1 to TRBJ2-1; 14 nucleotides match TRBD2. The sequence was obtained from a human donor with multiple sclerosis. CDR3 DNA: TGCAGTGCAGCCTCCGGGACTAGCGGGAGAAGTTCCTACAATGAGCAGTTCTTC. It yields the protein CSAASGTSGRSSYNEQFF.